Each of the 13 T cell receptor beta chains below was sequenced from the same sample in a study of identical twins (dated by TCRdb to the mid-2010s). Receptor libraries were prepared by 5' RACE. Sequencing relied on an Illumina HiSeq 2000. The raw public data were reprocessed by TCRdb itself: fastp quality trimming at Q25, MiXCR clonotype calling, in-frame beta chains only. Here each entry gathers all rows of one CDR3 protein and keeps the most common genes and DNA. The sample table lists approximately 230,000 distinct CDR3 sequences, 5.5% to 7.5% of them with a count of one. The ten top clones hold about 14% of the sample. This sample was also put to use in a study of T cells expressing NK-cell markers.

The sample comprised CD8+ T cells sorted from blood. The source of these receptors is a woman under 30 in good health.

The rearrangement uses TRBV29-1 and TRBJ1-2; 10 bases line up with TRBD1. Looked up from germline, CDR1 is SQVTM and CDR2 is ANQGSEA. This CDR3 contains 12 residues. V was clipped by 7 bases and J by 9 bases; unmatched bases: 8. The CDR3 reads CSGDRGVYRYTF. The CDR3 DNA follows: TGCAGCGGGGACAGGGGAGTATATCGCTACACCTTC.

The rearrangement links TRBV21-1 to TRBJ2-7; the table's TRBD1 call for D was not verified on the DNA. TRBV21-1 is a known pseudogene. The CDR3 is 14 amino acids. DNA of the CDR3: TGTGCCAGCAGCAAACTCACAGGTTCCTACGAGCAGTACTTC. Encoded protein: CASSKLTGSYEQYF.

The chain employs TRBV20-1 and TRBJ1-4; tentative D call: TRBD1 (6 bases). Per germline, CDR1 DFQATT and CDR2 SNEGSKA (reference sequence). Trimming removed 5 bases at V and 6 bases at J, with 13 bases between. The CDR3 totals 13 residues. As DNA, the CDR3 is TGCAGTGCTCCCGGGACAACGGATGAAAAACTGTTTTTT. Amino acids: CSAPGTTDEKLFF.

The chain joins TRBV19 to TRBJ2-2; D is unresolved. V was pared by 3 bases and J by 5 bases, with 4 bases between. Germline V gives CDR1 LNHDA, CDR2 SQIVND (reference sequence). The CDR3 spans 12 residues. CDR3 sequence reads: CASSIGTGELFF. The CDR3 DNA reads TGTGCCAGTAGTATTGGGACCGGGGAGCTGTTTTTT.

This clonotype has a handful of counts. The rearrangement links TRBV7-2 to TRBJ1-6; D gene ambiguous. Germline V gene lookup returns CDR1 SGHTA and CDR2 FQGNSA. CDR3 length: 16 residues. V gave up 7 bases and J gave up 2 bases, with 15 bases separating them. CDR3 amino acids: CASTLDVTAYNSPLHF. The CDR3 bases are TGTGCCAGCACGTTGGACGTAACGGCCTATAATTCACCCCTCCACTTT.

The chain is built from TRBV5-6 and TRBJ2-5; D is possibly TRBD2 (5 bases). This CDR3 is built from 13 residues. CDR1 and CDR2 (germline): SGHDT, YYEEEE. Deletions cut 7 bases from V and 4 bases from J, with 14 bases between. The CDR3 here is CASGPEAGETQYF. For the CDR3, the DNA is TGTGCCAGCGGCCCCGAGGCGGGAGAGACCCAGTACTTC.

As concerns this clonotype: The limits of the CDR3 on the DNA are not certain, so only TCRdb's listed CDR3 is given. The chain carries TRBV6-1 and TRBJ2-3; the tabulated D call, TRBD1, remains unverified against the DNA. The germline V gene has CDR1 MNHNS and CDR2 SASEGT. The CDR3 sequence runs 16 residues, both termini included. The CDR3 spells CASRGGQYFGPGEQYF.

J is TRBJ1-2 and V is TRBV11-3; 7 nucleotides align to TRBD1. Per the germline V gene, CDR1 is SGHNT and CDR2 is YENEEA. The CDR3 is 14 amino acids. Trimming at V came to 4 bases and at J to 2 bases, leaving 4 bases not matched to a gene. The CDR3 protein is CASSSPGQNYGYTF. The CDR3 DNA is TGTGCCAGCAGCTCTCCGGGACAGAACTATGGCTACACCTTC.

This clonotype has at least ten counts. V gene TRBV11-2 combines with J gene TRBJ2-3; 10 bases line up with TRBD2. Germline lookup yields CDR1 SGHAT and CDR2 FQNNGV. The CDR3 is 15 amino acids. V lost 3 bases, J lost 4 bases, and 4 bases stayed unmatched. CDR3 DNA sequence: TGTGCCAGCAGCTTGGGACTAGCGTTCTCAGATACGCAGTATTTT. Amino acids: CASSLGLAFSDTQYF.

This clonotype showed up just a few times. The rearrangement joins TRBV5-1 to TRBJ2-7, with 7 bases lining up with TRBD2. Germline CDR1 SGHRS, CDR2 YFSETQ. Unmatched junction bases numbered 11, after V lost 8 bases and J lost 6 bases. There are 13 residues in the CDR3. The CDR3 here is CASTRDYNLEQYF. CDR3 sequence (DNA): TGCGCCAGTACCCGGGACTACAACCTCGAGCAGTACTTC.

Ten or more counts support this clonotype. The chain carries TRBV20-1 and TRBJ2-1; D remains ambiguous. This CDR3 region has 13 residues. The germline gives CDR1 DFQATT, CDR2 SNEGSKA (reference sequence). Trimming shortened V by 3 bases and J by 3 bases, and 9 bases separated the two germline ends. The DNA of the CDR3 is TGCAGTGCTAGCAGACGGAACTACAATGAGCAGTTCTTC. Residues: CSASRRNYNEQFF.

The V call is TRBV20-1, the J call TRBJ2-5; maybe TRBD2 (6 bases). V shed 0 bases and J shed 5 bases, with 16 bases lying between them. The CDR3 has 15 amino acids. Germline CDR1 and CDR2: DFQATT and SNEGSKA (reference sequence). The CDR3 DNA follows: TGCAGTGCTAGAGATGGAGGGCTAGCGAGGGAGACCCAGTACTTC. Translating it yields CSARDGGLARETQYF.

This clonotype was counted only a few times. As DNA, the CDR3 is TGTGCCAGCAGTAGAAGTCTGCTAGCGGGGAACACCGGGGAGCTGTTTTTT. This encodes CASSRSLLAGNTGELFF. This rearrangement joins TRBV2 to TRBJ2-2; 8 bases fit TRBD2. CDR1 and CDR2 (germline): SNHLY, FYNNEI. This CDR3 has 17 amino acids. V trimming: 5 bases; J trimming: 1 base; junction bases outside the gene matches: 9. The complete variable domain, with remaining parts taken from reference TRBV2 and TRBJ2-2, reads EPEVTQTPSHQVTQMGQEVILRCVPISNHLYFYWYRQILGQKVEFLVSFYNNEISEKSEIFDDQFSVERPDGSNFTLKIRSTKLEDSAMYFCASSRSLLAGNTGELFFGEGSRLTVL.